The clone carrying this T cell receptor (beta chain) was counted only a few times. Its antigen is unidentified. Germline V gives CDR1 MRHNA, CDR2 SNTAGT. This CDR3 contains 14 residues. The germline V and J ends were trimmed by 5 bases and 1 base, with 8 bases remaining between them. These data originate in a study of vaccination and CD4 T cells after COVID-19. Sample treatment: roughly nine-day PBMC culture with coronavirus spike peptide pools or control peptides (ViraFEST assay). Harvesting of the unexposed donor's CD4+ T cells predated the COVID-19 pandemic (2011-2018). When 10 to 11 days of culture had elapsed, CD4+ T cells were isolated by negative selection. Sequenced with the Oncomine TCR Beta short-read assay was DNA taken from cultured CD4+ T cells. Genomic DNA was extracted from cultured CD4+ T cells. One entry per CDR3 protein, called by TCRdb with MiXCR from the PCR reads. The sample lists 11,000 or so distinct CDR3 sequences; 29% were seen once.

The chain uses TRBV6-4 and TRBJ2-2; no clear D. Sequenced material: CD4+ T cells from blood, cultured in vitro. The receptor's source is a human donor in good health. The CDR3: CASSLDWNTGELFF. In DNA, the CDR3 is TGTGCCAGCAGTCTCGACTGGAACACCGGGGAGCTGTTTTTT.